Here is one T cell receptor beta chain with its context. This specimen belongs to a study of blood T cell repertoires in COVID-19. Looking at the study overall: Both acute and convalescent COVID-19 samples were obtained from the United States, Italy and Spain.

Sequencing was performed with immunoSEQ multiplex PCR; in TCRdb, only in-frame clones are kept and a portion is missing. This table has 200,000 to 250,000 clones, about nine tenths appearing once. Germline CDR1 is SEHNR and CDR2 is FQNEAQ (reference sequence). V was trimmed by 6 bases and J by 11 bases, leaving 16 bases between them. This CDR3 is built from 12 residues. This sequence joins TRBV7-9 and TRBJ1-1; D unclear. What was sequenced was peripheral blood. This receptor was taken from a man aged 25-45 years who had recovered from COVID-19. CDR3 in amino acids: CASRTTGTEAFF. CDR3 DNA sequence: TGTGCCAGCAGAACAACGGGAACCGAGGCTTTCTTT.